Below, 8 T cell receptor beta chains from the same sample are listed, as sequenced in a study of early T cells in non-severe SARS-CoV-2 infection. One entry per CDR3 protein, called by TCRdb with MiXCR from the 5' RACE reads. This table holds tens of thousands of distinct CDR3 sequences, 20% to 25% found once. The sample consisted of whole blood, taken at baseline. The receptors come from an adult who was a healthcare worker with PCR-confirmed SARS-CoV-2 infection or an uninfected control (not recorded which).

V usage is TRBV7-3 and J usage is TRBJ1-1; unclear D gene. V was cut by 8 bases and J by 4 bases, with 14 bases left in between. This CDR3 has 13 residues. Germline V CDR1 and CDR2: SGHTA, FQGTGA. The CDR3 DNA sequence: TGTGCCAGCGGTTATGGGTTAGGCACTGAAGCTTTCTTT. It encodes CASGYGLGTEAFF.

In this sample, this clonotype turned up many times. The chain links TRBV7-6 to TRBJ2-7, with D possibly matching TRBD1 (5 bases). CDR3 length: 15 residues. V gave up 5 bases and J gave up 0 bases, with 14 bases separating them. Germline V CDR1 and CDR2: SGHVS, FNYEAQ. CDR3 sequence reads: CASSPQDGSSYEQYF. The CDR3, as DNA: TGTGCCAGCAGCCCACAGGACGGCAGCTCCTACGAGCAGTACTTC.

This chain links TRBV6-5 with TRBJ1-4, with 7 bases that match TRBD1. The V and J ends lost 3 bases and 8 bases, in that order; junction bases with no gene match: 9. CDR1 MNHEY and CDR2 SVGAGI come from the germline V gene. This CDR3 has 15 residues. CDR3 residues: CASSYSTGTGEKLFF. CDR3 DNA sequence: TGTGCCAGCAGTTATTCGACAGGGACGGGGGAAAAACTGTTTTTT.

This clonotype was counted only a few times. The chain is built from TRBV5-4 and TRBJ2-5; D tentatively reads TRBD1 or TRBD2 (5 bases each). V gave up 4 bases and J gave up 5 bases, with 18 bases separating them. The CDR3 is made up of 15 amino acids. The germline gives CDR1 SGHNT, CDR2 YYREEE (reference sequence). The CDR3, as DNA: TGTGCCAGCAGCAGCCGGTACCAAGGGGAGGAGACCCAGTACTTC. This translates into CASSSRYQGEETQYF.

There are a few counts of this clonotype. V and J are TRBV30 and TRBJ1-5; 8 bases are a match to TRBD1. This CDR3 comprises 14 residues. Germline CDR1 and CDR2: GTSNPN and SVGIG (reference sequence). V dropped 5 bases and J dropped 2; count of bases not matched to a gene: 5. CDR3 loop: CAWDRGSGNQPQHF. CDR3 DNA sequence: TGTGCCTGGGACAGGGGATCCGGCAATCAGCCCCAGCATTTT. Filled out from reference TRBV30 and TRBJ1-5, the complete variable domain reads SQTIHQWPATLVQPVGSPLSLECTVEGTSNPNLYWYRQAAGRGLQLLFYSVGIGQISSEVPQNLSASRPQDRQFILSSKKLLLSDSGFYLCAWDRGSGNQPQHFGDGTRLSIL.

This clonotype has more than one count but fewer than ten. This chain joins TRBV30 and TRBJ2-3; a possible D gene is TRBD1 (6 bases). The CDR3 is made up of 14 amino acids. V gave up 1 base and J gave up 2 bases, with 10 bases separating them. CDR1 is GTSNPN, CDR2 SVGIG, per germline (reference sequence). The CDR3 bases are TGTGCCTGGAGTGAGGACAGAAACACAGATACGCAGTATTTT. Translation: CAWSEDRNTDTQYF.

In this sample, this clonotype turned up many times. This chain links TRBV12-5 with TRBJ1-1, with D unresolved. V lost 6 bases and J 1 base, leaving 9 bases between the germline ends. The length of the CDR3 is 13 residues. From germline, CDR1 is LGHNT and CDR2 FRNRAP. CDR3 nucleotide sequence: TGTGCTAGTGGCCTGGCAACGAACACTGAAGCTTTCTTT. Encoded protein: CASGLATNTEAFF.

This clonotype was picked up many times. V and J are TRBV5-4 and TRBJ2-3, with 8 bases fitting TRBD1. Germline V CDR1 and CDR2: SGHNT, YYREEE (reference sequence). Losses at the gene ends were 1 base for V and 2 bases for J; bases not matched to a gene: 9. This CDR3 is 17 amino acids long. The DNA for the CDR3 is TGTGCCAGCAGCTTGAGGCCAGGGGGCGTGGACACAGATACGCAGTATTTT. It yields the protein CASSLRPGGVDTDTQYF.